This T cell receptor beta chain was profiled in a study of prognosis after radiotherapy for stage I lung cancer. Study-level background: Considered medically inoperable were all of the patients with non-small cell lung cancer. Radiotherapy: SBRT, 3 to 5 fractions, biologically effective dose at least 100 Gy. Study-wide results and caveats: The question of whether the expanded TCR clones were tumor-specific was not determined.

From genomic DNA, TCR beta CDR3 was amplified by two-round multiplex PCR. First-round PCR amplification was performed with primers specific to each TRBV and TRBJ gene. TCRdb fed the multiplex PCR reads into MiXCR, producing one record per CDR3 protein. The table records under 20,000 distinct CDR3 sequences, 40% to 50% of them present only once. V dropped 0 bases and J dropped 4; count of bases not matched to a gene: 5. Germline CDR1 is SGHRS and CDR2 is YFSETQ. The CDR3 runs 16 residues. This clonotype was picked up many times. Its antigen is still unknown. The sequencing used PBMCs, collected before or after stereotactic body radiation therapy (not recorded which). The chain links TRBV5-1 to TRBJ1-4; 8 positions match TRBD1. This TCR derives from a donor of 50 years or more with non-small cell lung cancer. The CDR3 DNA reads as TGCGCCAGCAGCTTGGTCCAGGGGGCGGGTAATGAAAAACTGTTTTTT. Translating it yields CASSLVQGAGNEKLFF.